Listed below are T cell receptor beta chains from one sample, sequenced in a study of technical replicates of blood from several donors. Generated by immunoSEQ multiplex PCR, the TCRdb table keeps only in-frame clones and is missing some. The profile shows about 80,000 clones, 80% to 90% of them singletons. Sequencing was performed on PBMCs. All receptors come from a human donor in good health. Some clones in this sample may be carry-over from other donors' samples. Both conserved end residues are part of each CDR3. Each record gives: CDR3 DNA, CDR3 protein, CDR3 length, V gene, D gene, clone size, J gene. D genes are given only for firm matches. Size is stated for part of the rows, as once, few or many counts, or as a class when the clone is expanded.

TGTGCCAGCAGCTTCAGACAGACTTACTACGAGCAGTACTTC | CASSFRQTYYEQYF | 14 | TRBV5-6 | . | . | TRBJ2-7
TGTGCCAGCACCCCCCGAGGGGGAGCGCCGGGTACGCAGTATTTT | CASTPRGGAPGTQYF | 15 | TRBV5-5 | . | . | TRBJ2-3
TGTGCCAGCAGCTTACTCTCAGTCATGAACACTGAAGCTTTCTTT | CASSLLSVMNTEAFF | 15 | TRBV7-2 | . | . | TRBJ1-1
TGCGCCAGCAGCTTGGTGGTAGATGGGACCCAGTACTTC | CASSLVVDGTQYF | 13 | TRBV5-1 | . | . | TRBJ2-5
TGTGCCAGTAGTACAGGACAGACAACTAATGAAAAACTGTTTTTT | CASSTGQTTNEKLFF | 15 | TRBV19 | . | once | TRBJ1-4
TGTGCCAGCAGCTTAGAAGGTGAGGGGGCTGGTGAAGCTTTCTTT | CASSLEGEGAGEAFF | 15 | TRBV13 | TRBD1 | once | TRBJ1-1
TGTGCCAGCAGCTTAGCTAACCCGGGGGGGTATGCGCAGTATTTT | CASSLANPGGYAQYF | 15 | TRBV7-2 | TRBD2 | . | TRBJ2-3
TGTGCCAGTAGTTTAGCTAGCGGGAAGACCTACGAGCAGTACTTC | CASSLASGKTYEQYF | 15 | TRBV19 | TRBD2 | . | TRBJ2-7
TGTGCCAGCAGCGTAATGAGGGGGGGGGAGCAGTTCTTC | CASSVMRGGEQFF | 13 | TRBV9 | . | . | TRBJ2-1
TGTGCCAGCAGCTTAGGTCAACAGGGTTATGGCTACACCTTC | CASSLGQQGYGYTF | 14 | TRBV5-6 | . | . | TRBJ1-2
TGTGCCAGCGAGATGGAGACCCAGTACTTC | CASEMETQYF | 10 | TRBV25-1 | . | . | TRBJ2-5
TGCGCCAGCAGTGTAAGGCAGGGTGATGAAAAACTGTTTTTT | CASSVRQGDEKLFF | 14 | TRBV10-1 | . | . | TRBJ1-4
TGTGCCAGCAGCCCCCGCGTTTCAGGGGACACAGATACGCAGTATTTT | CASSPRVSGDTDTQYF | 16 | TRBV13 | . | . | TRBJ2-3
TGTGCCAGCAGCGTAGCACAGAATTCAGGGGAAGCTTTCTTT | CASSVAQNSGEAFF | 14 | TRBV9 | . | . | TRBJ1-1
TGTGCCAGCAGCGGGGGCAGGTCCTACGAGCAGTACTTC | CASSGGRSYEQYF | 13 | TRBV7-9 | . | . | TRBJ2-7
TGCGCCAGCAGCAAGGGACAGGGCCTTTTTTCTGGGGCCAACGTCCTGACTTTC | CASSKGQGLFSGANVLTF | 18 | TRBV5-1 | TRBD1 | . | TRBJ2-6
TGTGCCACCAAAGACAGTAGGAGAGAAAAACTGTTTTTT | CATKDSRREKLFF | 13 | TRBV28 | . | once | TRBJ1-4
TGTGCCAGCAGTTTAGTCGCCTATAGCAATCAGCCCCAGCATTTT | CASSLVAYSNQPQHF | 15 | TRBV27 | . | . | TRBJ1-5
TGTGCCAGTAGTTTTACGCAGGAGAACACTGAAGCTTTCTTT | CASSFTQENTEAFF | 14 | TRBV19 | . | few | TRBJ1-1
TGTGCCAGCTCAACTTACAGGGCTGATGTCACCGGGGAGCTGTTTTTT | CASSTYRADVTGELFF | 16 | TRBV18 | . | . | TRBJ2-2
TGTGCCAGCAGCTTCGGGACTAGCGGGGGGTGGAATGAGCAGTTCTTC | CASSFGTSGGWNEQFF | 16 | TRBV7-9 | TRBD2 | . | TRBJ2-1
TGTGCCAGCAGTGATCTCAGGGAGGACAATGAGCAGTTCTTC | CASSDLREDNEQFF | 14 | TRBV2 | . | . | TRBJ2-1
TGTGCCAGCAGCAGTCCGGGACAGGGGCCCCCCCGGCCCCAGCATTTT | CASSSPGQGPPRPQHF | 16 | TRBV7-2 | TRBD1 | . | TRBJ1-5
TGCGCCAGCAGCCAAGAGTGGCATCATCAGCCCCAGCATTTT | CASSQEWHHQPQHF | 14 | TRBV4-1 | . | . | TRBJ1-5
TGCAGCGTTGGAGGAACGGGTCGGGAAAAACTGTTTTTT | CSVGGTGREKLFF | 13 | TRBV29-1 | . | . | TRBJ1-4
TGCGCCAGCAGCTTACTAAGCGGACAGGAGGGCTACGAGCAGTACTTC | CASSLLSGQEGYEQYF | 16 | TRBV5-1 | . | . | TRBJ2-7
TGTGCCAGCAGTGGACTAGCGGGATACACAGATACGCAGTATTTT | CASSGLAGYTDTQYF | 15 | TRBV6-1 | TRBD2 | . | TRBJ2-3
TGTGCCAGCAGTCGCACAGGGGATAGCAATCAGCCCCAGCATTTT | CASSRTGDSNQPQHF | 15 | TRBV11-1 | TRBD1 | . | TRBJ1-5
TGCGCCAGCAGCCAGGGTAGGGGTCTTCGCAATCAGCCCCAGCATTTT | CASSQGRGLRNQPQHF | 16 | TRBV4-1 | . | . | TRBJ1-5
TGTGCCAGCAAGGCCGGGACAGGGGGCTCCTACGAGCAGTACTTC | CASKAGTGGSYEQYF | 15 | TRBV6-5 | TRBD1 | . | TRBJ2-7
TGTGCCAGCAAGATACCTGGGACAGGGGGGGGTGGCTACACCTTC | CASKIPGTGGGGYTF | 15 | TRBV6-5 | TRBD1 | . | TRBJ1-2
TGTGCCAGCAGCTCAACCGACAGACTTAATCAGCCCCAGCATTTT | CASSSTDRLNQPQHF | 15 | TRBV7-9 | . | . | TRBJ1-5
TGTGCCAGCAGACACAGGGTCTCCTACAATGAGCAGTTCTTC | CASRHRVSYNEQFF | 14 | TRBV2 | . | . | TRBJ2-1
TGTGCCAGCAGCGACAGCTCCTACGAGCAGTACTTC | CASSDSSYEQYF | 12 | TRBV9 | . | once | TRBJ2-7
TGTGCCAGCAGCGTAGGTGCGGCTAGCGGGGGGGCTAATGAGCAGTTCTTC | CASSVGAASGGANEQFF | 17 | TRBV9 | TRBD2 | . | TRBJ2-1
TGTGCCAGCAGTGTTAGCGGGAGCTCCTACGAGCAGTACTTC | CASSVSGSSYEQYF | 14 | TRBV2 | TRBD2 | . | TRBJ2-7
TGTGCCAGCAGTGGAAGCCAGGGGCCGTTAAGAGAGCAGTACTTC | CASSGSQGPLREQYF | 15 | TRBV27 | . | . | TRBJ2-5
TGTGCCAGCAGTCCGGTAAGGGGCCATGAGCAGTTCTTC | CASSPVRGHEQFF | 13 | TRBV28 | . | . | TRBJ2-1
TGTGCCAGCAGAAGACTAGCGGGGCCGCAAGAGACCCAGTACTTC | CASRRLAGPQETQYF | 15 | TRBV7-2 | TRBD2 | once | TRBJ2-5
TGCAGCGCTGTGGGAGTCGCCTCCTACGAGCAGTACTTC | CSAVGVASYEQYF | 13 | TRBV29-1 | . | . | TRBJ2-7
TGTGCCAGCAGCTGGGGACTAGCGGGAGTTGTTGAGCAGTTCTTC | CASSWGLAGVVEQFF | 15 | TRBV5-8 | TRBD2 | . | TRBJ2-1
TGCGCCAGCAGCGGTGGACAGGGGGTTATGGGAAACACTGAAGCTTTCTTT | CASSGGQGVMGNTEAFF | 17 | TRBV5-1 | TRBD1 | . | TRBJ1-1
TGCGCCAGCAGTTTCCAGGGTGAATCTGGAAACACCATATATTTT | CASSFQGESGNTIYF | 15 | TRBV5-1 | . | once | TRBJ1-3
TGCGCCAGCAGTCAAAGTCCCGGGACAGGGTACACTGAAGCTTTCTTT | CASSQSPGTGYTEAFF | 16 | TRBV23-1 | TRBD1 | . | TRBJ1-1
TGTGCCAGCAGCTTAGAAGGGGACAGCTCCTACGAGCAGTACTTC | CASSLEGDSSYEQYF | 15 | TRBV13 | TRBD1 | . | TRBJ2-7
TGTGCCTGGAGTCGACAGGGCGGGACACCCCTCCACTTT | CAWSRQGGTPLHF | 13 | TRBV30 | TRBD1 | once | TRBJ1-6
TGTGCCAGCAGCCTGGGCGGGTCCCGCAGGGAGACCCAGTACTTC | CASSLGGSRRETQYF | 15 | TRBV5-6 | . | . | TRBJ2-5
TGTGCCAGCTCACCACCGGGACATCGATCGACGGATGGCTACACCTTC | CASSPPGHRSTDGYTF | 16 | TRBV18 | . | . | TRBJ1-2
TGTGCCTGGAGTGGACAGATAGTATCGAACACTGAAGCTTTCTTT | CAWSGQIVSNTEAFF | 15 | TRBV30 | . | few | TRBJ1-1
TGTGCCAGTAGTCCCCGGGGGTCGGGCTACGAGCAGTACTTC | CASSPRGSGYEQYF | 14 | TRBV19 | . | . | TRBJ2-7
TGTGCCATCAGTAAAGGACTAGCGGGGGGAACAGATACGCAGTATTTT | CAISKGLAGGTDTQYF | 16 | TRBV10-3 | TRBD2 | . | TRBJ2-3
TGTGCCAGCAGCAGTCTGGGACAGGGGGGCTATGGCTACACCTTC | CASSSLGQGGYGYTF | 15 | TRBV7-2 | TRBD1 | . | TRBJ1-2
TGTGCCAGCAGCCCCGGCAAGGGGGCCAAGTACTTC | CASSPGKGAKYF | 12 | TRBV7-9 | TRBD1 | . | TRBJ2-7